These T cell receptor beta chains were read from a single sample in a study of siplizumab effects on memory and regulatory T cells. Here immunoSEQ multiplex PCR was the method, and the copy in TCRdb shows in-frame clones only, minus some. Of some 100,000 clones in the sample, 80% to 95% are singletons; the top ten hold approximately 7.1%. The sequenced sample consisted of CD8+ T cells sorted from blood. Receptors originate from a human donor in good health. The CDR3 runs from the conserved cysteine through the conserved F or W. The D gene is left open where the match is weak. Clone size appears in some rows only: once, few, many, or a class for an expanded clone.

D gene	V gene	J gene	clone size	CDR3 protein	CDR3 DNA
TRBD1	TRBV27	TRBJ2-7	.	CASSLGWAGGVYEQYF	TGTGCCAGCAGTTTAGGTTGGGCAGGGGGCGTCTACGAGCAGTACTTC
TRBD1	TRBV11-2	TRBJ2-7	.	CASSLAGTGFWEQYF	TGTGCCAGCAGCTTGGCCGGGACAGGGTTTTGGGAGCAGTACTTC
.	TRBV13	TRBJ2-7	.	CASSLKPYEQYF	TGTGCCAGCAGCTTAAAACCCTACGAGCAGTACTTC
.	TRBV12-5	TRBJ1-1	.	CASAPTGTEAFF	TGTGCTAGTGCCCCGACTGGCACTGAAGCTTTCTTT
.	TRBV10-2	TRBJ2-3	.	CASSEYPDPSTDTQYF	TGCGCCAGCAGTGAGTACCCGGACCCTAGCACAGATACGCAGTATTTT
.	TRBV29-1	TRBJ2-1	.	CSVEADIRYEQFF	TGCAGCGTTGAAGCGGACATACGGTATGAGCAGTTCTTC
.	TRBV25-1	TRBJ2-7	.	CASSGLREISYEQYF	TGTGCCAGCAGTGGGCTCCGGGAGATTAGCTACGAGCAGTACTTC
.	TRBV4-1	TRBJ2-5	once	CASSQSQNQETQYF	TGCGCCAGCAGCCAGTCCCAGAACCAAGAGACCCAGTACTTC
.	TRBV6-5	TRBJ1-3	.	CASSEGGGRNTIYF	TGTGCCAGCAGTGAGGGCGGTGGAAGAAACACCATATATTTT
.	TRBV21-1	TRBJ2-7	.	CASSLRPSGLYEQYF	TGTGCCAGCAGCCTCAGACCCTCCGGTCTCTACGAGCAGTACTTC
.	TRBV19	TRBJ1-1	.	CASNHGLTTEAFF	TGTGCCAGTAATCATGGTCTTACTACTGAAGCTTTCTTT
.	TRBV11-3	TRBJ2-1	once	CASSLVSRRTFRDNEQFF	TGTGCCAGCAGCTTAGTCTCCCGGAGGACTTTTCGAGACAATGAGCAGTTCTTC
.	TRBV11-2	TRBJ1-2	.	CASSSAPADYGYTF	TGTGCCAGCAGCTCCGCTCCGGCTGATTATGGCTACACCTTC
.	TRBV2	TRBJ2-1	.	CASRDPLSSYNEQFF	TGTGCCAGCAGGGACCCCCTGAGCTCCTACAATGAGCAGTTCTTC
TRBD1	TRBV30	TRBJ2-2	.	CAWSTPPWDRGGGELFF	TGTGCCTGGAGTACACCCCCGTGGGACAGGGGAGGCGGGGAGCTGTTTTTT
.	TRBV27	TRBJ2-7	once	CASSHLTGSLSYEQYF	TGTGCCAGCAGTCACCTGACAGGCTCTTTATCCTACGAGCAGTACTTC
.	TRBV13	TRBJ1-1	.	CASSLTGRTEAFF	TGTGCCAGCAGCTTAACAGGGAGGACTGAAGCTTTCTTT